This is a list of T cell receptor beta chains from one sample in a study of radiation and T cells in renal cell carcinoma. The protocol was immunoSEQ multiplex PCR, while the TCRdb copy is restricted to in-frame clones and leaves out a portion. The data contain some 75,000 clones, over 80% of them seen just once; the ten biggest clones take up almost 6%. The specimen comprised blood, sampled from a patient whose treatment included radiotherapy and nephrectomy. These receptors originate from a man aged 60 to 75 with renal cell carcinoma. Each CDR3 is given with its conserved first and last residue. The order of the fields is J gene, D gene, clone size, V gene, CDR3 DNA, CDR3 protein. D genes are given only for firm matches. Clone size, where shown, is once, few, many, or a class for clones that have expanded.

j_call: TRBJ2-3
d_call: TRBD1
clone_size: .
v_call: TRBV27
cdr3_nt: TGTGCCAGCAGTTCTAGGACAGGGCAGGGAACAGATACGCAGTATTTT
cdr3_aa: CASSSRTGQGTDTQYF

j_call: TRBJ2-1
d_call: TRBD1
clone_size: .
v_call: TRBV5-1
cdr3_nt: TGCGCCAGCAGCTTGACCGGGGACAGGGGAATCGATGAGCAGTTCTTC
cdr3_aa: CASSLTGDRGIDEQFF

j_call: TRBJ2-7
d_call: .
clone_size: .
v_call: TRBV4-2
cdr3_nt: TGTGCCAGCAGCCAAGGGGGAAGGGGCCACCCCTACGAGCAGTACTTC
cdr3_aa: CASSQGGRGHPYEQYF

j_call: TRBJ2-7
d_call: .
clone_size: once
v_call: TRBV5-6
cdr3_nt: TGTGCCAGCAACAGCATGATTACCTACGAGCAGTACTTC
cdr3_aa: CASNSMITYEQYF

j_call: TRBJ1-1
d_call: .
clone_size: .
v_call: TRBV6-5
cdr3_nt: TGTGCCAGCAGACCCGGGGTGGGTGAAGCTTTCTTT
cdr3_aa: CASRPGVGEAFF

j_call: TRBJ2-2
d_call: TRBD2
clone_size: once
v_call: TRBV11-2
cdr3_nt: TGTGCCAGCAGCCCTTGGACTAGCGGGAGGGAAGGGGAGCTGTTTTTT
cdr3_aa: CASSPWTSGREGELFF

j_call: TRBJ2-7
d_call: .
clone_size: .
v_call: TRBV5-1
cdr3_nt: TGCGCCAGCAGCTTGGGCGGGGAGACCTACGAGCAGTACTTC
cdr3_aa: CASSLGGETYEQYF

j_call: TRBJ2-1
d_call: .
clone_size: .
v_call: TRBV5-4
cdr3_nt: TGTGCCAGCAGCTTCCAGGGGAGCTCCTACAATGAGCAGTTCTTC
cdr3_aa: CASSFQGSSYNEQFF

j_call: TRBJ1-1
d_call: .
clone_size: .
v_call: TRBV7-9
cdr3_nt: TGTGCCAGCAGCTTAGGAGGGCCGAACACTGAAGCTTTCTTT
cdr3_aa: CASSLGGPNTEAFF

j_call: TRBJ2-3
d_call: .
clone_size: .
v_call: TRBV9
cdr3_nt: TGTGCCAGCAGCCCCTCCCCCACAGATACGCAGTATTTT
cdr3_aa: CASSPSPTDTQYF

j_call: TRBJ2-5
d_call: TRBD2
clone_size: .
v_call: TRBV25-1
cdr3_nt: TGTGCCAGCAGTGTAGCGGGAGCTTTAAAAAAGGAGACCCAGTACTTC
cdr3_aa: CASSVAGALKKETQYF

j_call: TRBJ2-7
d_call: .
clone_size: .
v_call: TRBV7-8
cdr3_nt: TGTGCCAGCAGCTTAGTAAGGGACCTCTACGAGCAGTACTTC
cdr3_aa: CASSLVRDLYEQYF

j_call: TRBJ2-7
d_call: TRBD1
clone_size: .
v_call: TRBV5-4
cdr3_nt: TGTGCCAGCAGCCCAGGACAGGGGAGGGCCTACGAGCAGTACTTC
cdr3_aa: CASSPGQGRAYEQYF

j_call: TRBJ1-4
d_call: .
clone_size: .
v_call: TRBV7-2
cdr3_nt: TGTGCCAGCAGCCCCATCGCCCGCCCAATAAATGAAAAACTGTTTTTT
cdr3_aa: CASSPIARPINEKLFF

j_call: TRBJ2-7
d_call: .
clone_size: .
v_call: TRBV19
cdr3_nt: TGTGCCAGTAGTATAGATAATAGACAGCAGTACTTC
cdr3_aa: CASSIDNRQQYF

j_call: TRBJ1-2
d_call: TRBD1
clone_size: .
v_call: TRBV4-3
cdr3_nt: TGCGCCAGCAGCCAATCGGGACAGGCTGGCTACACCTTC
cdr3_aa: CASSQSGQAGYTF

j_call: TRBJ2-3
d_call: .
clone_size: .
v_call: TRBV28
cdr3_nt: TGTGCCAGCAGTTTACCACGCACAGATACGCAGTATTTT
cdr3_aa: CASSLPRTDTQYF

j_call: TRBJ2-5
d_call: .
clone_size: .
v_call: TRBV27
cdr3_nt: TGTGCCAGCAGTTCGCAGGGCCTTCTAGGAGAGACCCAGTACTTC
cdr3_aa: CASSSQGLLGETQYF

j_call: TRBJ1-5
d_call: .
clone_size: .
v_call: TRBV28
cdr3_nt: TGTGCCAGCAGTTCCGGGGGGTCAAGCAATCAGCCCCAGCATTTT
cdr3_aa: CASSSGGSSNQPQHF

j_call: TRBJ2-1
d_call: .
clone_size: few
v_call: TRBV28
cdr3_nt: TGTGCCAGCAGTTTAAGGCCCCCCTCTAGCCCTAAGTTCTTC
cdr3_aa: CASSLRPPSSPKFF

j_call: TRBJ1-5
d_call: .
clone_size: .
v_call: TRBV4-1
cdr3_nt: TGCGCCAGCAGCCAAGATTCAAGGGGCAATCAGCCCCAGCATTTT
cdr3_aa: CASSQDSRGNQPQHF

j_call: TRBJ2-1
d_call: TRBD2
clone_size: .
v_call: TRBV6-1
cdr3_nt: TGTGCCAGCGGGGGACTAGCGGACTACAATGAGCAGTTCTTC
cdr3_aa: CASGGLADYNEQFF

j_call: TRBJ1-3
d_call: .
clone_size: .
v_call: TRBV28
cdr3_nt: TGTGCCAGCAGTTTTCGCCCGCTGAGGAGAACTGGAAACACCATATATTTT
cdr3_aa: CASSFRPLRRTGNTIYF

j_call: TRBJ2-3
d_call: TRBD2
clone_size: few
v_call: TRBV9
cdr3_nt: TGTGCCAGCAGCGTAGGGGCGGGAGGTAGCACAGATACGCAGTATTTT
cdr3_aa: CASSVGAGGSTDTQYF

j_call: TRBJ2-2
d_call: TRBD2
clone_size: .
v_call: TRBV6-6
cdr3_nt: TGTGCCAGCAGTTACTCGTCTAGCGGTTTGGGCGGGGAGCTGTTTTTT
cdr3_aa: CASSYSSSGLGGELFF

j_call: TRBJ2-1
d_call: .
clone_size: .
v_call: TRBV19
cdr3_nt: TGTGCCAGTAGTATAGGGGGCTACAATGAGCAGTTCTTC
cdr3_aa: CASSIGGYNEQFF

j_call: TRBJ2-7
d_call: TRBD1
clone_size: .
v_call: TRBV7-2
cdr3_nt: TGTGCCAGCAGCTCCCGGGACAGGGGGCTATACGAGCAGTACTTC
cdr3_aa: CASSSRDRGLYEQYF

j_call: TRBJ1-1
d_call: .
clone_size: few
v_call: TRBV7-2
cdr3_nt: TGTGCCAGCAGCTGGGGCGCCAGCGTTCGGACTGAAGCTTTCTTT
cdr3_aa: CASSWGASVRTEAFF

j_call: TRBJ2-7
d_call: .
clone_size: .
v_call: TRBV9
cdr3_nt: TGTGCCAGCAGCGTAGGAGGGGGGATGACCTACGAGCAGTACTTC
cdr3_aa: CASSVGGGMTYEQYF

j_call: TRBJ1-5
d_call: .
clone_size: few
v_call: TRBV30
cdr3_nt: TGTGCCTGGAGTATTGGACTGGATCAGCCCCAGCATTTT
cdr3_aa: CAWSIGLDQPQHF

j_call: TRBJ1-1
d_call: .
clone_size: few
v_call: TRBV9
cdr3_nt: TGTGCCAGCAGTTTGGTCCCAGCCTCGGACACTGAAGCTTTCTTT
cdr3_aa: CASSLVPASDTEAFF

j_call: TRBJ2-7
d_call: .
clone_size: .
v_call: TRBV7-9
cdr3_nt: TGTGCCAGCAGCAGTGGGGCCTACGAGCAGTACTTC
cdr3_aa: CASSSGAYEQYF

j_call: TRBJ2-1
d_call: TRBD2
clone_size: .
v_call: TRBV6-5
cdr3_nt: TGTGCCAGCGGGTTGGGACTAGCGATCAATGAGCAGTTCTTC
cdr3_aa: CASGLGLAINEQFF